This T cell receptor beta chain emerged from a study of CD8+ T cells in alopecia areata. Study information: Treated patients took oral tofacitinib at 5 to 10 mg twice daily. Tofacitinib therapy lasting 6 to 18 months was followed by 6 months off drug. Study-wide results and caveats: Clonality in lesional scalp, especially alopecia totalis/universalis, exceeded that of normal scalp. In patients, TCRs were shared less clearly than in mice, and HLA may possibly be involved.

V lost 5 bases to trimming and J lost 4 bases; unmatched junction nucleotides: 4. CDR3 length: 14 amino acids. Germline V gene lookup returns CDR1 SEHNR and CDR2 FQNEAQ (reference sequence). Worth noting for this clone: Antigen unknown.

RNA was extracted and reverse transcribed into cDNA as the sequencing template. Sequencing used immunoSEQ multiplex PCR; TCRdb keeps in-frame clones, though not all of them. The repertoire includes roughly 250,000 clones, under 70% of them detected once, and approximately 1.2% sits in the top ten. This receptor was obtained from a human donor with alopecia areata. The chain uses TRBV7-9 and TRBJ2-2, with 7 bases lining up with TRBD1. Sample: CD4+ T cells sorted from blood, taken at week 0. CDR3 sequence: CASSPGQLTGELFF. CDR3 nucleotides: TGTGCCAGCAGCCCGGGACAGCTCACCGGGGAGCTGTTTTTT.